This passage covers 22 T cell receptor beta chains from one sample sequenced in a study of blood T cell repertoires in COVID-19. Only in-frame clones appear in the TCRdb table, and some are missing; sequencing was by immunoSEQ multiplex PCR. The data hold over 200,000 clones, with over 75% observed a single time. The sequenced sample was PBMCs or T cells enriched from blood (not recorded which). Receptors were obtained from a woman aged 50 to 65 who had recovered from COVID-19.

About this clone itself: Germline and junction disagree at one end, which may indicate a read error. The chain recombines TRBV28 with TRBJ2-3; 7 positions agree with TRBD1. Germline V gene sequence: CDR1 MDHEN, CDR2 SYDVKM. The CDR3 runs 20 residues. In DNA form, the CDR3 reads TGTGCCAGCAGTTCTCCGGGACAGAGTGTTCCAAAAGGGCCGACGGCCACGCATCAATTT. As protein: CASSSPGQSVPKGPTATHQF.

The rearrangement uses TRBV5-4 and TRBJ2-7, with D possibly being TRBD2 (6 bases). Germline V lookup: CDR1 SGHNT, CDR2 YYREEE (reference sequence). V was clipped by 4 bases and J by 3 bases, with 17 bases between them. There are 15 residues in the CDR3. The CDR3 reads CASSPQASAYYEQYF. For the CDR3, the DNA is TGTGCCAGCAGCCCCCAGGCTAGCGCTTACTACGAGCAGTACTTC. Combining the CDR3 with reference TRBV5-4 and TRBJ2-7 gives the whole variable domain ETGVTQSPTHLIKTRGQQVTLRCSSQSGHNTVSWYQQALGQGPQFIFQYYREEENGRGNFPPRFSGLQFPNYSSELNVNALELDDSALYLCASSPQASAYYEQYFGPGTRLTVT.

This rearrangement joins TRBV29-1 to TRBJ2-3, with 7 positions matching TRBD1. V trimming: 1 base; J trimming: 4 bases; junction bases outside the gene matches: 14. Germline CDR1 SQVTM, CDR2 ANQGSEA. The CDR3 has 17 amino acids. The CDR3, as DNA: TGCAGCGTTGAAGGAGGCGGCGGTCAAGGGGGCCCAGATACGCAGTATTTT. This translates into CSVEGGGGQGGPDTQYF.

The J gene is TRBJ2-3, the V gene TRBV4-1, with 7 bases lining up with TRBD1. V was clipped by 1 base and J by 6 bases; unmatched bases: 13. The germline V gene has CDR1 MGHRA and CDR2 YSYEKL. This CDR3 contains 17 residues. The chain's CDR3 is CASSQGFVRGFRDTQYF. CDR3 in DNA: TGCGCCAGCAGCCAAGGTTTTGTCAGGGGGTTTCGGGATACGCAGTATTTT.

This clone showed up just a few times. V is TRBV4-1 and J is TRBJ2-2; TRBD2 matches 10 bases. The CDR3 contains 18 residues. Germline values: CDR1 MGHRA, CDR2 YSYEKL. J lost 5 bases, V lost 1 base, and 10 bases had no gene match. DNA of the CDR3: TGCGCCAGCAGCCAAGCGGGTCTAGCGGGAGTGGGAACCGGGGAGCTGTTTTTT. Amino acid sequence: CASSQAGLAGVGTGELFF.

A note on this clone: Germline and junction disagree at one end, which may indicate a read error. The genes are TRBV7-7 and TRBJ2-1; 8 bases are a match to TRBD2. CDR3 size: 15 residues. Per germline, CDR1 SSHAT and CDR2 FNYEAQ (reference sequence). CDR3 sequence reads: CASSPTSAPVDEQFF. The CDR3 DNA reads TGTGCTAGCAGCCCGACTAGCGCGCCAGTGGATGAGCAGTTCTTC.

The chain carries TRBV24-1 and TRBJ1-5; maybe TRBD1 (5 bases). Germline CDR1 reads KGHDR; CDR2 reads SFDVKD. Trimming removed 4 bases at V and 3 bases at J, with 12 bases between. This CDR3 has 15 amino acids. The chain's CDR3 is CATSDPTDANQPQHF. The CDR3 DNA reads as TGTGCCACCAGTGACCCGACAGATGCCAATCAGCCCCAGCATTTT.

The chain carries TRBV11-1 and TRBJ2-7; 10 bases map to TRBD2. This CDR3 is 15 amino acids long. J gave up 4 bases and V 5 bases, and 8 bases lay outside the gene matches. Germline lookup yields CDR1 SGHAT and CDR2 FQDESV (reference sequence). CDR3 protein: CASSHIAGGEYEQYF. CDR3 DNA: TGTGCCAGCAGCCATATAGCGGGAGGAGAGTACGAGCAGTACTTC.

The gene calls are TRBV21-1 and TRBJ1-1; whether TRBD1, the table's D call, matches the DNA was not checked. TRBV21-1 is classified as a pseudogene. The CDR3 runs 18 residues. The CDR3 protein is CASSIGTGPTQENTEAFF. The CDR3 DNA reads TGTGCCAGCAGCATAGGGACAGGGCCCACCCAAGAGAACACTGAAGCTTTCTTT.

This clone was found a few times. V is TRBV25-1 and J is TRBJ1-2; no firm D call. CDR1 and CDR2 (germline): MGHDK, SYGVNS. Trimming cost V 4 bases and J 2 bases, with 14 bases left between them. This CDR3 spans 15 amino acids. The CDR3 nucleotides read TGTGCCAGCAGTGCCGGACTCCAAAGGAACTATGGCTACACCTTC. Amino acid sequence: CASSAGLQRNYGYTF.

This chain uses TRBV7-6 with TRBJ2-3; tentatively, D is TRBD2 (5 bases). The CDR3 is 14 residues long. CDR1 and CDR2 (germline): SGHVS, FNYEAQ. V was trimmed by 1 base and J by 5 bases, leaving 10 bases between them. The CDR3 sequence is CASSLDGGIDTQYF. The CDR3 coding sequence is TGTGCCAGCAGCTTAGATGGAGGTATAGATACGCAGTATTTT. Combining the CDR3 with reference TRBV7-6 and TRBJ2-3 gives the whole variable domain GAGVSQSPRYKVTKRGQDVALRCDPISGHVSLYWYRQALGQGPEFLTYFNYEAQQDKSGLPNDRFSAERPEGSISTLTIQRTEQRDSAMYRCASSLDGGIDTQYFGPGTRLTVL.

The V call is TRBV2, the J call TRBJ1-5; 12 nucleotides agree with TRBD1. The J segment lost 6 bases and the V segment lost 5 bases, leaving 5 bases of the junction unmatched. Germline lookup yields CDR1 SNHLY and CDR2 FYNNEI. There are 15 residues in the CDR3. DNA of the CDR3: TGTGCCAGCAGTACCGGGACAGGGGGCGTTCAGCCCCAGCATTTT. Protein sequence: CASSTGTGGVQPQHF.

This chain joins TRBV5-8 and TRBJ1-2; unclear D gene. This CDR3 is built from 11 residues. CDR1 SGHTS and CDR2 YDEGEE come from the germline V gene. Trimming took off 4 bases at V and 6 bases at J, with 7 bases between the two ends. CDR3 nucleotides: TGTGCCAGCAGCCTTATCGATGGCTACACCTTC. This sequence encodes CASSLIDGYTF.

J is TRBJ1-5 and V is TRBV29-1; no reliable D call. CDR3 length: 15 residues. The germline V and J ends were trimmed by 6 bases and 2 bases, with 17 bases remaining between them. CDR1 and CDR2 from the germline V gene are SQVTM and ANQGSEA. The CDR3 sequence is CSVSQGGLGNQPQHF. CDR3 nucleotide sequence: TGCAGCGTCTCCCAAGGCGGTTTGGGCAATCAGCCCCAGCATTTT.

The CDR3 loop reads CASSLAAEYTEAFF. The CDR3, as DNA: TGTGCCAGCAGTTTGGCAGCGGAGTACACTGAAGCTTTCTTT. The J gene is TRBJ1-1, the V gene TRBV28, with D uncertain. This CDR3 is 14 amino acids long. The germline V gene has CDR1 MDHEN and CDR2 SYDVKM. V lost 3 bases to trimming and J lost 3 bases, with 11 bases between them.

V is TRBV7-8 and J is TRBJ2-7; D perhaps matches TRBD2 (5 bases). With 1 base removed from V and 4 bases from J, the gap between germline ends came to 8 bases. Germline V CDR1 and CDR2: SGHVS, FQNEAQ. The CDR3 runs to 13 residues. The CDR3 bases are TGTGCCAGCAGCTTAGGGGAGTGGTACGAGCAGTACTTC. This translates into CASSLGEWYEQYF.

This sequence joins TRBV28 and TRBJ2-1; D might be TRBD1 (6 bases). V was clipped by 2 bases and J by 11 bases, with 13 bases between them. The length of the CDR3 is 13 residues. The V gene's germline CDR1 is MDHEN and CDR2 SYDVKM. CDR3 amino acids: CASSLLDGGQQFF. CDR3 nucleotides: TGTGCCAGCAGTTTACTGGATGGGGGCCAGCAGTTCTTC. Complete variable domain (other parts from reference TRBV28 and TRBJ2-1): DVKVTQSSRYLVKRTGEKVFLECVQDMDHENMFWYRQDPGLGLRLIYFSYDVKMKEKGDIPEGYSVSREKKERFSLILESASTNQTSMYLCASSLLDGGQQFFGPGTRLTVL.

In this sample, this clone turned up once. The V and J genes are TRBV12-3 or TRBV12-4 and TRBJ1-5; D not resolved. This CDR3 is 12 amino acids long. Trimming left V 2 bases short and J 5 bases short, with 4 bases between. The CDR3 reads CASSLFDQPQHF. The DNA for the CDR3 is TGTGCCAGCAGTTTATTCGATCAGCCCCAGCATTTT.

This clone has only a few counts. The chain combines TRBV4-1 with TRBJ2-5, with TRBD1 identical over 7 bases. The CDR3 loop spans 16 amino acids. J was trimmed by 2 bases and V by 1 base; bases with no gene match: 7. From germline, CDR1 is MGHRA and CDR2 YSYEKL. DNA for the CDR3: TGCGCCAGCAGCCAAGGCCGGACAGGCATGCAAGAGACCCAGTACTTC. The encoded protein is CASSQGRTGMQETQYF.

This sequence joins TRBV5-4 and TRBJ2-3, with D tentatively TRBD2 (6 bases). Trimming shortened V by 0 bases and J by 3 bases, and 17 bases separated the two germline ends. Germline CDR1 reads SGHNT; CDR2 reads YYREEE (reference sequence). The CDR3 length is 17 residues. CDR3 coding DNA: TGTGCCAGCAGCTTGGTTCCCGGGGGAGGTCTAACAGATACGCAGTATTTT. Protein: CASSLVPGGGLTDTQYF.

J is TRBJ2-5 and V is TRBV27; D may be TRBD2 (5 bases). Germline lookup yields CDR1 MNHEY and CDR2 SMNVEV (reference sequence). The CDR3 runs 15 residues. Trimming removed 5 bases from V and 4 bases from J, with 17 bases in between. The CDR3 DNA reads as TGTGCCAGCAGTGCCACCGGCCCCGAGGGAGAGACCCAGTACTTC. This gives the protein CASSATGPEGETQYF.

The V and J genes are TRBV28 and TRBJ1-3, with a possible D match to TRBD1 (6 bases). The length of the CDR3 is 14 residues. Between the trimmed V and J ends, which lost 5 bases and 4 bases, there was a span of 12 bases. Germline-derived CDR1 and CDR2 are MDHEN and SYDVKM. This CDR3 reads CASSTGTVGNTIYF. DNA for the CDR3: TGTGCCAGCAGTACAGGGACGGTGGGAAACACCATATATTTT.